The clone carrying this T cell receptor (beta chain) was recorded a few times. Its antigen remains unidentified. Trimming stripped 7 bases from V and 5 bases from J, with 17 bases between. This CDR3 spans 14 amino acids. The sample belongs to a study of T cells after yellow fever vaccination. Across the study: Fractions with few cells were prepared using SMART-Seq v4 Ultra Low Input. Study-wide points: Only a small proportion of the clonotypes turned up in both the CD4 and the CD8 compartments, likely arising from convergent recombination. When the response was secondary, it was weaker but reached its peak faster, day 5 versus 15.

TCRdb reprocessed the 5' RACE reads with MiXCR, giving one entry per CDR3 protein. The table records roughly 250,000 distinct CDR3 sequences, 10% to 15% of them present only once. The chain couples TRBV12-3 or TRBV12-4 to TRBJ2-5; D is perhaps TRBD1 or TRBD2 (5 bases each). The sequenced sample was CD4+ T cells sorted from PBMCs, obtained 45 days after the yellow fever booster vaccination. The source is a man aged 25-40 years who received the YFV17D yellow fever vaccine. The CDR3 DNA reads TGTGCCAGCACCTCGGGGCGTCTGGGGGAGACCCAGTACTTC. Residues: CASTSGRLGETQYF.